This T cell receptor beta chain was documented in a study of T cell changes during pregnancy in multiple sclerosis. Clones were sequenced by immunoSEQ multiplex PCR, and TCRdb holds only the in-frame ones, with some missing. The data hold more than 90,000 clones, with roughly 90% observed a single time. CDR3 length: 15 amino acids. Trimming removed 11 bases from V and 0 bases from J, with 14 bases in between. The germline V gene has CDR1 LNHDA and CDR2 SQIVND (reference sequence). This rearrangement joins TRBV19 to TRBJ2-6; D not certain. Sequenced material: peripheral blood, taken in the third trimester of pregnancy. The origin of this receptor is a female donor with multiple sclerosis, enrolled in a pregnancy study. In DNA form, the CDR3 reads TGTGCCGCTGCAGAGGATGGCTCTGGGGCCAACGTCCTGACTTTC. It yields the protein CAAAEDGSGANVLTF.